The next 2 T cell receptor beta chains were all read from a single sample in a study of T-cell memory formation after mild COVID-19 (dated by TCRdb to about 2021). Library preparation was by 5' RACE. The listed sequencing device is Illumina NovaSeq 6000. Starting from the raw public reads, TCRdb applied fastp trimming at Q25, assembled clones with MiXCR and retained in-frame beta chains. All rows with the same CDR3 protein become a single entry with the most common DNA and genes. A total of roughly 350,000 distinct CDR3 sequences appear in this sample, about 13% of them only once. The ten largest clonotypes hold 20% to 25% of the sample. The sample was PBMCs or a T cell subset sorted from them (not recorded which). These receptors all stem from a man aged 18 to 35 who had mild COVID-19 (a few samples of this study predate the infection). The sample titles of this study are shuffled in the database, so cell type and time point are left out; the donor was told from shared clones.

This clonotype appeared a few times. This chain uses TRBV20-1 with TRBJ1-1, with TRBD1 matching over 7 bases. Unmatched junction bases numbered 9, after V lost 3 bases and J lost 5 bases. CDR1 is DFQATT, CDR2 SNEGSKA, per germline (reference sequence). CDR3 length equals 14 residues. The CDR3 bases are TGCAGTGCTAGTGACCCTGCAGGGGGAACTGAAGCTTTCTTT. Amino acids: CSASDPAGGTEAFF.

V and J are TRBV6-2 or TRBV6-3 and TRBJ2-3, with D perhaps TRBD1 (5 bases). This CDR3 is built from 15 residues. V lost 0 bases and J 2 bases, leaving 9 bases between the germline ends. Per the germline V gene, CDR1 is MNHEY and CDR2 is SVGEGT. The CDR3 loop is CASSYSPGITDTQYF. The CDR3, as DNA: TGTGCCAGCAGTTACTCGCCAGGGATCACAGATACGCAGTATTTT.